This is a list of T cell receptor beta chains from one sample in a study of blood T cell repertoires in COVID-19. Using immunoSEQ multiplex PCR, the repertoire was profiled, and TCRdb retains in-frame clones only, with some absent. The top ten hold 0.85% to 1.2% of the sample, which has about 160,000 clones, about 85% seen once. Specimen: peripheral blood. The receptors here all came from a man aged 40-49 years with acute or convalescent COVID-19. Both conserved end residues are part of each CDR3. D genes are given only for firm matches. Clone size appears in some rows only: once, few, many, or a class for an expanded clone.

D gene: NA
clone size: NA
V gene: TRBV5-6
J gene: TRBJ1-1
CDR3 protein: CASSPHMGTYIPEAFF
CDR3 DNA: TGTGCCAGCAGCCCACATATGGGGACTTATATCCCTGAAGCTTTCTTT

D gene: NA
clone size: NA
V gene: TRBV5-5
J gene: TRBJ1-2
CDR3 protein: CASSLERRRDGYTF
CDR3 DNA: TGTGCCAGCAGCTTGGAAAGGCGACGGGATGGCTACACCTTC

D gene: NA
clone size: once
V gene: TRBV6-6
J gene: TRBJ1-5
CDR3 protein: CASSYSQGNPNQPQHF
CDR3 DNA: TGTGCCAGCAGTTACTCCCAGGGGAATCCCAATCAGCCCCAGCATTTT

D gene: TRBD1
clone size: NA
V gene: TRBV7-8
J gene: TRBJ1-5
CDR3 protein: CASSLTGDQPQHF
CDR3 DNA: TGTGCCAGCAGCCTGACAGGGGATCAGCCCCAGCATTTT

D gene: NA
clone size: NA
V gene: TRBV5-6
J gene: TRBJ2-7
CDR3 protein: CASSLLSGDYEQYF
CDR3 DNA: TGTGCCAGCAGCTTGCTTTCAGGGGACTACGAGCAGTACTTC

D gene: TRBD1
clone size: NA
V gene: TRBV19
J gene: TRBJ1-2
CDR3 protein: CASSSTGLNYGYTF
CDR3 DNA: TGTGCCAGTAGTTCGACAGGGTTAAACTATGGCTACACCTTC

D gene: NA
clone size: NA
V gene: TRBV5-1
J gene: TRBJ1-3
CDR3 protein: CASSFDRGNTIYF
CDR3 DNA: TGCGCCAGCAGCTTCGACAGGGGAAACACCATATATTTT

D gene: NA
clone size: NA
V gene: TRBV9
J gene: TRBJ2-5
CDR3 protein: CASSEREGRGETQYF
CDR3 DNA: TGTGCCAGCAGCGAGAGGGAAGGTAGAGGAGAGACCCAGTACTTC

D gene: NA
clone size: NA
V gene: TRBV4-1
J gene: TRBJ1-1
CDR3 protein: CASSPLQGRNTEAFF
CDR3 DNA: TGCGCCAGCAGCCCCCTACAGGGTAGGAACACTGAAGCTTTCTTT

D gene: TRBD2
clone size: few
V gene: TRBV6-5
J gene: TRBJ2-1
CDR3 protein: CASSTRGGNNEQFF
CDR3 DNA: TGTGCCAGCAGTACCCGGGGGGGAAACAATGAGCAGTTCTTC

D gene: NA
clone size: NA
V gene: TRBV5-1
J gene: TRBJ1-2
CDR3 protein: CASSVGEDYGYTF
CDR3 DNA: TGCGCCAGCAGCGTGGGGGAGGACTATGGCTACACCTTC

D gene: TRBD1
clone size: NA
V gene: TRBV19
J gene: TRBJ1-4
CDR3 protein: CASSWTGLANEKLFF
CDR3 DNA: TGTGCCAGTAGTTGGACAGGGTTAGCTAATGAAAAACTGTTTTTT

D gene: NA
clone size: NA
V gene: TRBV11-2
J gene: TRBJ1-1
CDR3 protein: CASRNLRVPEAFF
CDR3 DNA: TGTGCCAGCAGAAATCTCAGGGTTCCTGAAGCTTTCTTT

D gene: TRBD2
clone size: NA
V gene: TRBV6-5
J gene: TRBJ2-5
CDR3 protein: CASRSGGRETQYF
CDR3 DNA: TGTGCCAGCAGGAGCGGGGGACGAGAGACCCAGTACTTC

D gene: TRBD1
clone size: once
V gene: TRBV24-1
J gene: TRBJ2-5
CDR3 protein: CATSDRTGGVKTQYF
CDR3 DNA: TGTGCCACCAGTGACAGGACAGGGGGCGTTAAGACCCAGTACTTC

D gene: TRBD1
clone size: once
V gene: TRBV4-2
J gene: TRBJ2-2
CDR3 protein: CASSRRQGAKTGELFF
CDR3 DNA: TGTGCCAGCAGCCGCAGACAGGGGGCCAAAACCGGGGAGCTGTTTTTT

D gene: NA
clone size: NA
V gene: TRBV4-1
J gene: TRBJ1-2
CDR3 protein: CASSQELFSVYTF
CDR3 DNA: TGCGCCAGCAGCCAAGAATTATTCAGCGTCTACACCTTC

D gene: NA
clone size: NA
V gene: TRBV7-2
J gene: TRBJ1-5
CDR3 protein: CASSLAGPGPVRPQHF
CDR3 DNA: TGTGCCAGCAGCTTAGCGGGGCCAGGACCGGTTCGGCCCCAGCATTTT